One TCR beta chain is described in this entry. Original processing notes: Researchers report that nucleated cell counts were estimated from reference gene primer amplification. Profiling relied on immunoSEQ multiplex PCR, and the TCRdb table lists in-frame clones only, not all of them. The V and J calls and clone size are taken from that table; D and trimming were inferred from the DNA. Of hundreds of thousands of clones detected, 70% to 90% appear once; the ten largest clones hold roughly 3%. This sample was included in a study of blood T cell repertoires in COVID-19. About the study: Specimens from acute and convalescent COVID-19 originated in the United States, Italy and Spain.

V shed 6 bases, J shed 4 bases, and the junction held 5 bases outside the gene matches. The CDR3 has 13 amino acids. CDR1 SGHTA and CDR2 FQGNSA come from the germline V gene. The sequencing sample was made of peripheral blood. The chain employs TRBV7-2 and TRBJ1-2, with 7 bases identical to TRBD1. The receptor's source is a man aged 18 to 29 with active or convalescent COVID-19. CDR3 in DNA: TGTGCCAGCAGTTTGGACAGGATCTATGGCTACACCTTC. It codes for CASSLDRIYGYTF.